Listed here is a single TCR beta chain. The antigen remains undetermined. This entry is derived from a study of vaccination effects on CD4 cells after COVID-19. Expansion with viral peptide pools was applied to antigen-specific CD4+ T cells by the ViraFEST assay prior to sequencing. At the end of around 11 days of culture, CD4+ T cells were isolated. Vaccinated recipients, who were negative for nucleocapsid antibodies, had no history of SARS-CoV-2 infection. Using immunoSEQ multiplex PCR, the repertoire was profiled, and TCRdb retains in-frame clones only, with some absent. Of tens of thousands of clones listed, under 85% are singletons. The sequencing used CD4+ T cells from PBMCs cultured with HCoV-NL63 spike peptides, collected before COVID-19 vaccination. The sequence derives from a human donor who received a COVID-19 vaccine.

CDR3 nucleotides: TGTGCCAGCAGCCATACATTAACAGGCGGTTTGGAAAACACCATATATTTT. It translates to CASSHTLTGGLENTIYF. This chain uses TRBV3-1 (or the pseudogene TRBV3-2) with TRBJ1-3; tentative D call: TRBD1 (5 bases). Germline CDR1 and CDR2: LGHDT and YNNKEL (reference sequence). V shed 3 bases and J shed 6 bases, with 21 bases lying between them. This CDR3 spans 17 amino acids.